Following are 9 T cell receptor beta chains from one sample sequenced in a study of T-cell memory formation after mild COVID-19. Using its own MiXCR run on the 5' RACE reads, TCRdb lists one record per CDR3 protein. The sample has about 240,000 distinct CDR3 sequences, roughly 10% seen once; the top ten hold 22%. The sample consisted of PBMCs or a T cell subset sorted from them (not recorded which). Receptors originate from a man younger than 35 who had mild COVID-19 (a few samples of this study predate the infection). Cell type and time point are not known.

A few counts support this clonotype. J is TRBJ2-7 and V is TRBV20-1; D possibly corresponds to TRBD2 (5 bases). Germline V gives CDR1 DFQATT, CDR2 SNEGSKA (reference sequence). This CDR3 comprises 13 residues. Trimming left V 6 bases short and J 0 bases short, with 12 bases between. The CDR3 sequence is CSATDSVSYEQYV. CDR3 nucleotides: TGCAGTGCCACGGACTCGGTCTCCTACGAGCAGTACGTC.

This clonotype was observed many times. The chain links TRBV20-1 to TRBJ1-5, with 10 bases aligning to TRBD1. The CDR3 loop spans 13 amino acids. Looked up from germline, CDR1 is DFQATT and CDR2 is SNEGSKA (reference sequence). CDR3: CSARTGGNQPQHF. The CDR3 DNA reads as TGCAGCGCCCGGACAGGGGGGAATCAGCCCCAGCATTTT.

This clonotype was seen a few times. The chain employs TRBV12-3 or TRBV12-4 and TRBJ2-7; a weak D match, TRBD1 (6 bases). The CDR3 is 14 amino acids. The V gene lost 2 bases and the J gene lost 7 bases, with 15 bases spanning the gap. CDR3 protein: CASSLPGVGKEQYF. For the CDR3, the DNA is TGTGCCAGCAGTTTACCAGGGGTTGGGAAGGAGCAGTACTTC.

The rearrangement links TRBV28 to TRBJ2-1; no clear D. Deletions cut 5 bases from V and 3 bases from J, with 11 bases between. CDR1 and CDR2 from the germline V gene are MDHEN and SYDVKM. There are 14 residues in the CDR3. This CDR3 is CASSPESYYNEQFF. The DNA of the CDR3 is TGTGCCAGCAGTCCAGAGTCCTACTACAATGAGCAGTTCTTC.

The V gene is TRBV4-1, the J gene TRBJ2-7, with 7 positions matching TRBD1. With 3 bases clipped from V and 5 bases from J, the junction kept 4 bases outside the gene matches. This CDR3 spans 13 amino acids. Germline CDR1 is MGHRA and CDR2 is YSYEKL. The CDR3 DNA follows: TGCGCCAGCAGCCAGGCGGACAGGAACGAGCAGTACGTC. This translates into CASSQADRNEQYV.

This chain links TRBV5-1 with TRBJ2-7; 13 nucleotides agree with TRBD2. The germline V gene encodes CDR1 SGHRS and CDR2 YFSETQ. Trimming cost V 5 bases and J 7 bases; bases outside gene matches: 12. This CDR3 is built from 16 residues. The CDR3 nucleotides read TGCGCCAGCAGAAGGAGTGGGACTAGCGGGGCGGGGGAGCAGTACTTC. Its translation: CASRRSGTSGAGEQYF.

This sequence joins TRBV28 and TRBJ2-3, with a possible D match to TRBD2 (6 bases). The CDR3 totals 12 residues. Germline CDR1 reads MDHEN; CDR2 reads SYDVKM. The V and J ends lost 10 bases and 2 bases respectively, with 10 bases between them. Here the CDR3 reads CAIRGNTDTQYF. Here the CDR3 DNA reads TGTGCCATTCGGGGGAACACAGATACGCAGTATTTT.

The table lists this clonotype with a few counts. The V and J genes are TRBV25-1 and TRBJ2-2, with D unresolved. Per germline, CDR1 MGHDK and CDR2 SYGVNS. The CDR3 runs 10 residues. Trimming shortened V by 7 bases and J by 7 bases, and 4 bases separated the two germline ends. This chain's CDR3 is CASTGGELFF. The CDR3 bases are TGTGCCAGCACGGGCGGGGAGCTGTTTTTT.

The chain joins TRBV11-3 to TRBJ2-1, with unresolved D. Trimming took 3 bases from V and 9 from J, leaving 12 bases between them. The CDR3 is 13 residues long. Germline V gene data show CDR1 as SGHNT and CDR2 as YENEEA. CDR3 in amino acids: CASSFSGTTEQFF. CDR3 nucleotide sequence: TGTGCCAGCAGCTTCTCGGGTACCACTGAGCAGTTCTTC.